This T cell receptor beta chain was profiled in a study of T cell changes during pregnancy in multiple sclerosis. From germline, CDR1 is SGHKS and CDR2 YYEKEE (reference sequence). The CDR3 length is 13 residues. The trim removed 5 bases at V and 3 bases at J, leaving 5 bases unmatched. Only in-frame clones appear in the TCRdb table, and some are missing; sequencing was by immunoSEQ multiplex PCR. The sample includes some 97,000 clones, around 93% of them seen just once. The receptor was derived from a female donor with multiple sclerosis, enrolled in a pregnancy study. This material consisted of peripheral blood, taken before pregnancy. This chain connects TRBV5-5 to TRBJ2-7, with 7 positions matching TRBD1. CDR3 sequence: CASSFGQVYEQYF. In nucleotides, the CDR3 is TGTGCCAGCAGTTTCGGACAGGTCTACGAGCAGTACTTC.